Each of the 14 T cell receptor beta chains below was sequenced from the same sample in a study of blood T cell repertoires in COVID-19. Profiled with immunoSEQ multiplex PCR; TCRdb holds only in-frame clones, not every one. The sample contains about 140,000 clones, 87% of which appear only once. The sequenced material came from PBMCs or T cells enriched from blood (not recorded which). The receptors were sampled from a man in his sixties who had recovered from COVID-19.

This chain uses TRBV28 with TRBJ1-4, with TRBD1 identical over 7 bases. Germline values: CDR1 MDHEN, CDR2 SYDVKM. With 6 bases clipped from V and 8 bases from J, the junction kept 9 bases outside the gene matches. This CDR3 has 14 amino acids. In DNA form, the CDR3 reads TGTGCCAGCAGCTTTCTGACAGGGAGAGAAAAACTGTTTTTT. The encoded protein is CASSFLTGREKLFF.

The chain is built from TRBV5-1 and TRBJ2-2; 7 bases map to TRBD1. This CDR3 region has 15 residues. Germline V gene data show CDR1 as SGHRS and CDR2 as YFSETQ. Trimming at V came to 1 base and at J to 4 bases, leaving 4 bases not matched to a gene. The CDR3 spells CASSLSRGSTGELFF. The DNA for the CDR3 is TGCGCCAGCAGCTTGTCCAGGGGGAGCACCGGGGAGCTGTTTTTT.

The rearrangement uses TRBV10-3 and TRBJ2-7; tentative D call: TRBD2 (5 bases). Germline CDR1 and CDR2: ENHRY and SYGVKD. The CDR3 covers 12 residues. V dropped 4 bases and J dropped 7 bases, with 11 bases sitting between them. This CDR3 reads CAISVTSGEQYF. The CDR3 region has the DNA TGTGCCATCAGTGTAACCTCGGGGGAGCAGTACTTC.

V and J are TRBV6-1 and TRBJ1-5; D unresolved. V was clipped by 3 bases and J by 3 bases, with 6 bases between them. CDR1 MNHNS and CDR2 SASEGT come from the germline V gene. This CDR3 region has 13 residues. The CDR3 nucleotides are TGTGCCAGCAGTGACCCTTACAATCAGCCCCAGCATTTT. Residues: CASSDPYNQPQHF.

The sample holds one count of this clone. This chain connects TRBV5-1 to TRBJ2-1; D might be TRBD2 (7 bases). Germline V lookup: CDR1 SGHRS, CDR2 YFSETQ. This CDR3 spans 15 amino acids. V was trimmed by 7 bases and J by 2 bases, leaving 16 bases between them. CDR3 loop: CASGKGGAAYNEQFF. The CDR3, as DNA: TGCGCCAGCGGCAAGGGGGGGGCCGCCTACAATGAGCAGTTCTTC.

The V call is TRBV19, the J call TRBJ1-6; TRBD1 might be the D (6 bases). This CDR3 is built from 13 residues. V shed 9 bases and J shed 4 bases, with 10 bases lying between them. Per germline, CDR1 LNHDA and CDR2 SQIVND (reference sequence). The CDR3 reads CASRDTYNSPLHF. In DNA, the CDR3 is TGTGCCAGCCGGGACACTTATAATTCACCCCTCCACTTT.

The chain uses TRBV6-1 and TRBJ2-1; 14 bases fit TRBD2. The CDR3 has 19 amino acids. Trimming removed 4 bases from V and 0 bases from J; junction bases left unmatched: 8. Germline CDR1 MNHNS, CDR2 SASEGT. CDR3 in amino acids: CASSAGLAGGTSSYNEQFF. Here the CDR3 DNA reads TGTGCCAGCAGTGCAGGACTAGCGGGGGGTACAAGCTCCTACAATGAGCAGTTCTTC.

The rearrangement uses TRBV7-3 and TRBJ2-3; TRBD2 aligns across 7 bases. CDR1 is SGHTA, CDR2 FQGTGA, per germline. Trimming removed 0 bases from V and 0 bases from J; junction bases left unmatched: 3. This CDR3 is 16 amino acids long. The CDR3 coding sequence is TGTGCCAGCAGCTTAACGGCTAGCGGTAGCACAGATACGCAGTATTTT. This sequence encodes CASSLTASGSTDTQYF. Based on the CDR3 plus reference TRBV7-3 and TRBJ2-3, the full variable domain is GAGVSQTPSNKVTEKGKYVELRCDPISGHTALYWYRQSLGQGPEFLIYFQGTGAADDSGLPNDRFFAVRPEGSVSTLKIQRTERGDSAVYLCASSLTASGSTDTQYFGPGTRLTVL.

CDR3 DNA sequence: TGTGCCAGCCTCTCCGGGACAGGGACCTACGAGCAGTACTTC. As protein: CASLSGTGTYEQYF. The chain employs TRBV28 and TRBJ2-7; 9 bases are shared with TRBD1. Germline trimming cut 8 bases from V and 2 bases from J; bases unmatched to any gene: 7. The CDR3 loop spans 14 amino acids. From germline, CDR1 is MDHEN and CDR2 SYDVKM.

The J gene is TRBJ2-7, the V gene TRBV7-9; D is possibly TRBD2 (7 bases). Trimming cost V 2 bases and J 3 bases, with 14 bases left between them. Germline loops: CDR1 SEHNR, CDR2 FQNEAQ (reference sequence). This CDR3 has 15 residues. The CDR3 sequence: CASSLQGRGIYEQYF. The DNA for the CDR3 is TGTGCCAGCAGCTTACAAGGGAGGGGGATCTACGAGCAGTACTTC. Full variable domain (outside the CDR3, taken from reference TRBV7-9 and TRBJ2-7): DTGVSQNPRHKITKRGQNVTFRCDPISEHNRLYWYRQTLGQGPEFLTYFQNEAQLEKSRLLSDRFSAERPKGSFSTLEIQRTEQGDSAMYLCASSLQGRGIYEQYFGPGTRLTVT.

In this sample, this clone turned up a few times. V and J are TRBV11-2 and TRBJ2-5; 12 bases match TRBD2. With 1 base clipped from V and 0 bases from J, the junction kept 6 bases outside the gene matches. The V gene's germline CDR1 is SGHAT and CDR2 FQNNGV. The CDR3 runs 18 residues. As DNA, the CDR3 is TGTGCCAGCAGCTTAGGAACTAGCGGGGGGAAGTACCAAGAGACCCAGTACTTC. This codes for CASSLGTSGGKYQETQYF.

The V gene is TRBV12-3 or TRBV12-4, the J gene TRBJ2-5; 8 nucleotides align to TRBD1. This CDR3 spans 13 amino acids. V lost 4 bases and J lost 5; bases outside the gene matches: 3. The CDR3 loop is CASSSWDRETQYF. The CDR3 nucleotides read TGTGCCAGCAGTTCCTGGGACAGGGAGACCCAGTACTTC.

The chain recombines TRBV6-5 with TRBJ2-7; 11 bases line up with TRBD1. CDR3 length: 15 residues. Germline V gene lookup returns CDR1 MNHEY and CDR2 SVGAGI. Trimming cost V 4 bases and J 7 bases; bases outside gene matches: 9. CDR3 amino acids: CASSSGTGGPREQYF. The CDR3 DNA follows: TGTGCCAGCAGTTCGGGGACAGGGGGACCAAGGGAGCAGTACTTC.

The rearrangement joins TRBV7-9 to TRBJ1-6; 10 bases are shared with TRBD1. This CDR3 comprises 17 residues. Germline V gives CDR1 SEHNR, CDR2 FQNEAQ (reference sequence). V trimming: 6 bases; J trimming: 5 bases; junction bases outside the gene matches: 10. The CDR3 sequence: CASRFGVGTGDNSPLHF. The CDR3 coding sequence is TGTGCCAGCAGATTTGGAGTGGGGACAGGGGATAATTCACCCCTCCACTTT.